Below, 32 T cell receptor beta chains from the same sample are listed, as sequenced in a study of beta chain features in type 1 diabetes. Findings and caveats of the study: When Type 1 diabetes patients were examined, their TCRB CDR3s proved moderately but significantly shorter in all four CD4+ subsets.

As every portion of the isolated RNA was reverse transcribed, the sequencing read expressed TCRB transcripts. The assay was immunoSEQ multiplex PCR, and TCRdb's table has in-frame clones only and misses some. The table lists 600,000 or so clones, approximately 13% of them singletons. No antigens are known for them. The sample consisted of naive CD4+ T cells from blood. Source of these receptors: a man aged 25-45 years with type 1 diabetes.

This chain connects TRBV10-3 to TRBJ1-5; 9 bases match TRBD1. Trimming at V came to 4 bases and at J to 5 bases, leaving 3 bases not matched to a gene. Germline CDR1 is ENHRY and CDR2 is SYGVKD. The CDR3 is made up of 14 amino acids. The CDR3 loop reads CAISGRQGDQPQHF. The CDR3 DNA is TGTGCCATCAGTGGTCGACAGGGGGATCAGCCCCAGCATTTT.

This chain links TRBV5-6 with TRBJ2-4; D may be TRBD1 or TRBD2 (7 bases each). Germline CDR1 and CDR2: SGHDT and YYEEEE. CDR3 size: 14 residues. V dropped 4 bases and J dropped 9 bases, with 17 bases sitting between them. The CDR3 region is CASSGAGQRGIQYF. The CDR3 DNA sequence: TGTGCCAGCAGCGGAGCGGGACAGAGAGGCATTCAGTACTTC.

This clone has only a few counts. V usage is TRBV6-1 and J usage is TRBJ2-7; 9 bases line up with TRBD2. CDR1 is MNHNS and CDR2 is SASEGT in the germline V gene. The CDR3 length is 13 residues. V was clipped by 7 bases and J by 2 bases; unmatched bases: 3. DNA for the CDR3: TGTGCCAGCAAAAGCGGGGGGCCCTACGAGCAGTACTTC. The encoded protein is CASKSGGPYEQYF.

This clone has only a few counts. V is TRBV6-6 and J is TRBJ1-2, with D unclear. Germline-derived CDR1 and CDR2 are MNHNY and SVGAGI (reference sequence). The CDR3 is made up of 13 amino acids. Trimming removed 5 bases from V and 7 bases from J, with 14 bases in between. CDR3 region: CASSITLRPGYTF. DNA for the CDR3: TGTGCCAGCAGTATTACACTGCGGCCTGGCTACACCTTC.

In this sample, this clone turned up a few times. J is TRBJ2-7 and V is TRBV7-9; TRBD2 is a possible D gene (5 bases). V shed 5 bases and J shed 0 bases, with 14 bases lying between them. The CDR3 runs to 15 residues. Looked up from germline, CDR1 is SEHNR and CDR2 is FQNEAQ (reference sequence). In nucleotides, the CDR3 is TGTGCCAGCAGCCCCTGGACTCACAGCTCCTACGAGCAGTACTTC. Translation gives CASSPWTHSSYEQYF.

This clone turned up a few times. This chain connects TRBV30 to TRBJ2-6; 7 bases are shared with TRBD1. Unmatched junction bases numbered 1, after V lost 8 bases and J lost 0 bases. Germline V CDR1 and CDR2: GTSNPN, SVGIG (reference sequence). CDR3 size: 13 residues. The chain's CDR3 is CAGDSSGANVLTF. The CDR3 bases are TGTGCCGGGGACAGCTCTGGGGCCAACGTCCTGACTTTC.

This clone was counted only a few times. J is TRBJ2-7 and V is TRBV27; D not certain. There are 10 residues in the CDR3. The V gene's germline CDR1 is MNHEY and CDR2 SMNVEV (reference sequence). The V gene lost 6 bases and the J gene lost 4 bases, with 4 bases spanning the gap. This chain's CDR3 is CASSSYEQYF. DNA of the CDR3: TGTGCCAGCAGCTCGTACGAGCAGTACTTC.

The sample holds a few counts of this clone. The chain couples TRBV5-1 to TRBJ2-4; no definite D call. This CDR3 region has 16 residues. V lost 1 base and J lost 0, with 11 bases in between. Per the germline V gene, CDR1 is SGHRS and CDR2 is YFSETQ. CDR3 region: CASSLSRVVAKNIQYF. The CDR3 DNA is TGCGCCAGCAGCTTGTCTAGGGTAGTAGCCAAAAACATTCAGTACTTC.

This clone was seen a handful of times. The chain carries TRBV7-9 and TRBJ2-7, with 8 bases fitting TRBD1. Germline V CDR1 and CDR2: SEHNR, FQNEAQ (reference sequence). This CDR3 has 16 amino acids. V lost 5 bases to trimming and J lost 2 bases; unmatched junction nucleotides: 11. The CDR3 bases are TGTGCCAGCAGCCCCCGAACCAGGGACAGGCCCTACGAGCAGTACTTC. Translation gives CASSPRTRDRPYEQYF.

The chain recombines TRBV2 with TRBJ2-5, with 13 nucleotides matching TRBD2. V trimming: 8 bases; J trimming: 5 bases; junction bases outside the gene matches: 11. The CDR3 totals 16 residues. The germline gives CDR1 SNHLY, CDR2 FYNNEI. The CDR3 DNA reads TGTGCCAGCCATAAGGGGACTAGCGGGGCGTGGGAGACCCAGTACTTC. Protein sequence: CASHKGTSGAWETQYF.

The table lists this clone with a few counts. The rearrangement uses TRBV5-1 and TRBJ2-3, with unresolved D. The length of the CDR3 is 13 residues. V lost 3 bases to trimming and J lost 4 bases, with 9 bases between them. Germline V CDR1 and CDR2: SGHRS, YFSETQ. CDR3 loop: CASSSPSADTQYF. The CDR3 nucleotides are TGCGCCAGCAGCTCCCCCAGCGCAGATACGCAGTATTTT.

The gene calls are TRBV28 and TRBJ2-7, with 10 bases identical to TRBD1. The germline V gene encodes CDR1 MDHEN and CDR2 SYDVKM. V dropped 4 bases and J dropped 6; count of bases not matched to a gene: 9. CDR3 length equals 15 residues. The CDR3 DNA is TGTGCCAGCAGTTGGGGGCCGGGACAGGGGTCCGAGCAGTACTTC. This codes for CASSWGPGQGSEQYF. The whole variable domain, remainder taken from reference TRBV28 and TRBJ2-7, is DVKVTQSSRYLVKRTGEKVFLECVQDMDHENMFWYRQDPGLGLRLIYFSYDVKMKEKGDIPEGYSVSREKKERFSLILESASTNQTSMYLCASSWGPGQGSEQYFGPGTRLTVT.

This chain uses TRBV7-3 with TRBJ2-5, with no clear D. Trimming pared 5 bases from V and 5 bases from J, leaving 15 bases between. From germline, CDR1 is SGHTA and CDR2 FQGTGA. The CDR3 runs to 14 residues. CDR3 loop: CASSLYGDLETQYF. DNA for the CDR3: TGTGCCAGCAGCCTCTATGGAGACCTGGAGACCCAGTACTTC.

This clone was counted only a few times. The CDR3 reads CASSPPVGEYNEQFF. In DNA form, the CDR3 reads TGTGCCAGCTCACCACCGGTAGGGGAGTACAATGAGCAGTTCTTC. J is TRBJ2-1 and V is TRBV18; the D call may be TRBD1 or TRBD2 (5 bases each). Germline V lookup: CDR1 KGHSH, CDR2 LQKENI. This CDR3 has 15 residues. The V and J ends lost 0 bases and 4 bases respectively, with 10 bases between them.

This clone was detected a few times. The chain employs TRBV19 and TRBJ2-6; 7 bases match TRBD1. V lost 6 bases to trimming and J lost 0 bases; unmatched junction nucleotides: 8. CDR3 length: 17 amino acids. Germline V gene sequence: CDR1 LNHDA, CDR2 SQIVND (reference sequence). CDR3 nucleotide sequence: TGTGCCAGTAGGAGACAGGGAAGGACCTCTGGGGCCAACGTCCTGACTTTC. Its protein product is CASRRQGRTSGANVLTF.

The chain combines TRBV7-2 with TRBJ2-1; 7 positions agree with TRBD2. Germline CDR1 and CDR2: SGHTA and FQGNSA. J lost 4 bases, V lost 6 bases, and 9 bases had no gene match. CDR3 length: 15 amino acids. CDR3 bases: TGTGCCAGCAGTCCACGGGACTATCCGTACAATGAGCAGTTCTTC. It specifies CASSPRDYPYNEQFF.

The V gene is TRBV5-4, the J gene TRBJ1-5; TRBD1 might be the D (6 bases). V lost 0 bases and J lost 5, with 6 bases in between. The V gene's germline CDR1 is SGHNT and CDR2 YYREEE (reference sequence). This CDR3 spans 13 amino acids. The chain's CDR3 is CASSLDRDQPQHF. DNA for the CDR3: TGTGCCAGCAGCTTGGACAGGGATCAGCCCCAGCATTTT.

This clone was detected only a few times. The chain is built from TRBV5-4 and TRBJ2-1; TRBD1 agrees at 10 bases. The V segment lost 3 bases and the J segment 8 bases; nucleotides outside the gene matches: 5. Germline V gene lookup returns CDR1 SGHNT and CDR2 YYREEE (reference sequence). The CDR3 extends over 14 amino acids. For the CDR3, the DNA is TGTGCCAGCAGCTCTCGACAGGGGGCAGATGAGCAGTTCTTC. This sequence encodes CASSSRQGADEQFF.

This clone was counted only a few times. The chain combines TRBV4-3 with TRBJ2-1; the match to TRBD1 covers 8 bases. The CDR3 length is 14 residues. The germline V gene encodes CDR1 LGHNA and CDR2 YSLEER. V lost 2 bases, J lost 6 bases, and 3 bases stayed unmatched. The CDR3 DNA reads as TGCGCCAGCAGCCAAACAGGGGGACGCAATGAGCAGTTCTTC. Translating gives CASSQTGGRNEQFF.

This CDR3 is CASSQDTSGGYKTQYF. The DNA of the CDR3 is TGCGCCAGCAGCCAAGATACTAGCGGGGGTTACAAGACCCAGTACTTC. This sequence joins TRBV4-3 and TRBJ2-5; 11 nucleotides align to TRBD2. The junction had 6 bases not matched to a gene; V was cut back by 0 bases and J by 6 bases. Germline-derived CDR1 and CDR2 are LGHNA and YSLEER. This CDR3 spans 16 amino acids.

The chain has TRBV18 and TRBJ2-7; the match to TRBD1 covers 11 bases. Per germline, CDR1 KGHSH and CDR2 LQKENI. The V and J ends lost 6 bases and 4 bases, in that order; junction bases with no gene match: 8. The CDR3 runs to 15 residues. CDR3 DNA: TGTGCCAGCTCCCCGGGACAGGGGGGTCGGTACGAGCAGTACTTC. Protein product: CASSPGQGGRYEQYF.

This chain uses TRBV19 with TRBJ1-5; 8 bases fit TRBD1. The CDR3 totals 14 residues. Losses at the gene ends were 10 bases for V and 10 bases for J; bases not matched to a gene: 15. The germline CDR1 and CDR2 sequences are LNHDA and SQIVND (reference sequence). CDR3 bases: TGTGCCACTGCCGAGACAGGGGCTTTATTACCCCAGCATTTT. This sequence encodes CATAETGALLPQHF.

This clone showed up just a few times. One end of the junction does not line up with germline, which may come from a read error. CDR3 coding DNA: TGCGCCAGCAGCCTTGTGGCGGGCAAACAGCCCCAGCATTTT. It translates to CASSLVAGKQPQHF. The chain links TRBV4-3 to TRBJ1-5; no clear D. The CDR3 totals 14 residues. Germline V CDR1 and CDR2: LGHNA, YSLEER.

This clone was seen more than once but under ten times. This chain uses TRBV7-9 with TRBJ2-5; D is undetermined. The CDR3 consists of 14 residues. Germline CDR1 and CDR2: SEHNR and FQNEAQ (reference sequence). V lost 5 bases and J 2 bases, leaving 12 bases between the germline ends. The chain's CDR3 is CASSRDGLQETQYF. For the CDR3, the DNA is TGTGCCAGCAGCCGTGACGGGTTGCAAGAGACCCAGTACTTC. The full variable domain, rest sourced from reference TRBV7-9 and TRBJ2-5, is DTGVSQNPRHKITKRGQNVTFRCDPISEHNRLYWYRQTLGQGPEFLTYFQNEAQLEKSRLLSDRFSAERPKGSFSTLEIQRTEQGDSAMYLCASSRDGLQETQYFGPGTRLLVL.

The CDR3: CAISEGRTGIDEQFF. The CDR3 nucleotides are TGTGCCATCAGTGAAGGACGGACAGGGATCGATGAGCAGTTCTTC. The chain couples TRBV10-3 to TRBJ2-1, with 8 bases lining up with TRBD1. Germline lookup yields CDR1 ENHRY and CDR2 SYGVKD. The V segment lost 3 bases and the J segment 8 bases; nucleotides outside the gene matches: 9. The CDR3 spans 15 residues.

V is TRBV27 and J is TRBJ1-3; the match to TRBD1 covers 7 bases. Trimming removed 5 bases from V and 0 bases from J; junction bases left unmatched: 7. The CDR3 extends over 16 amino acids. Germline CDR1 MNHEY, CDR2 SMNVEV (reference sequence). CDR3 region: CASSKRDSNSGNTIYF. The CDR3, as DNA: TGTGCCAGCAGTAAGAGGGACAGCAACTCTGGAAACACCATATATTTT.

This clone was counted a few times. The chain carries TRBV18 and TRBJ1-2, with a possible D match to TRBD1 (6 bases). The CDR3 covers 13 residues. With 4 bases removed from V and 3 bases from J, the gap between germline ends came to 9 bases. CDR1 is KGHSH, CDR2 LQKENI, per germline. CDR3 loop: CASSRQGYYGYTF. The CDR3 DNA reads as TGTGCCAGCTCACGCCAGGGGTACTATGGCTACACCTTC.

The rearrangement links TRBV9 to TRBJ2-5; a weak D match, TRBD1 (6 bases). Germline V gives CDR1 SGDLS, CDR2 YYNGEE. V was pared by 4 bases and J by 5 bases, with 18 bases between. This CDR3 is built from 15 residues. The CDR3 DNA reads TGTGCCAGCAGCCCTTACAGGGATCGAGGGGAGACCCAGTACTTC. Residues: CASSPYRDRGETQYF. The full variable domain, completed using reference TRBV9 and TRBJ2-5, is DSGVTQTPKHLITATGQRVTLRCSPRSGDLSVYWYQQSLDQGLQFLIQYYNGEERAKGNILERFSAQQFPDLHSELNLSSLELGDSALYFCASSPYRDRGETQYFGPGTRLLVL.

This clone was seen only a few times. The chain recombines TRBV5-1 with TRBJ2-1, with TRBD2 matching 8 bases. This CDR3 is built from 16 residues. Germline loops: CDR1 SGHRS, CDR2 YFSETQ. The V and J ends lost 0 bases and 0 bases, in that order; junction bases with no gene match: 2. CDR3 nucleotide sequence: TGCGCCAGCAGCTTGGTCGCGGGGGGCTCCTACAATGAGCAGTTCTTC. Protein: CASSLVAGGSYNEQFF.

This clone was counted only a few times. The chain links TRBV30 to TRBJ1-2, with TRBD1 matching 7 bases. The V and J ends lost 0 bases and 2 bases, in that order; junction bases with no gene match: 0. The CDR3 length is 13 residues. CDR1 and CDR2 from the germline V gene are GTSNPN and SVGIG (reference sequence). The CDR3 bases are TGTGCCTGGAGTGTGGGACAGAACTATGGCTACACCTTC. This gives the protein CAWSVGQNYGYTF.

A few counts support this clone. In nucleotides, the CDR3 is TGTGCCAGCAGGGATAGACAGGGATCAGTGGAGACCCAGTACTTC. Amino acids: CASRDRQGSVETQYF. V and J are TRBV6-1 and TRBJ2-5; TRBD1 matches at 7 bases. Germline V gene lookup returns CDR1 MNHNS and CDR2 SASEGT. The length of the CDR3 is 15 residues. V dropped 6 bases and J dropped 5; count of bases not matched to a gene: 12.

This clone was observed a few times. CDR3 in amino acids: CASSRTGQNSPLHF. In nucleotides, the CDR3 is TGTGCCAGCAGCCGGACAGGCCAAAATTCACCCCTCCACTTT. This chain links TRBV14 with TRBJ1-6; 7 bases align to TRBD1. V shed 4 bases, J shed 7 bases, and the junction held 4 bases outside the gene matches. The CDR3 sequence is 14 residues long. Germline CDR1 is SGHDN and CDR2 is FVKESK.